The next 6 T cell receptor beta chains were all read from a single sample in a study of shared clonotypes between healthy human individuals. Assay used: immunoSEQ multiplex PCR; TCRdb lists only in-frame clones, some missing. This sample yields a few hundred thousand clones, of which more than 75% are seen a single time; around 15% belongs to the top ten. The sequenced sample consisted of memory CD8+ T cells sorted from blood. Specified subset: CD45RO+ cells pooled with CCR7-negative TemRA cells. The receptors here all came from a man aged 18 to 35 in good health.

The chain recombines TRBV27 with TRBJ2-7; no definite D call. CDR3 length: 13 amino acids. Germline CDR1 is MNHEY and CDR2 is SMNVEV (reference sequence). The germline V and J ends were trimmed by 5 bases and 2 bases, with 10 bases remaining between them. CDR3 residues: CASSPRATYEQYF. The CDR3 DNA follows: TGTGCCAGCAGTCCCCGGGCCACCTACGAGCAGTACTTC.

This rearrangement joins TRBV28 to TRBJ2-7; D uncertain. Germline V gene data show CDR1 as MDHEN and CDR2 as SYDVKM. Between the trimmed V and J ends, which lost 4 bases and 1 base, there was a span of 8 bases. The CDR3 consists of 13 residues. CDR3 sequence: CASSSTESYEQYF. The CDR3 DNA reads TGTGCCAGCAGTTCGACTGAGTCCTACGAGCAGTACTTC.

V gene TRBV4-1 combines with J gene TRBJ2-7; D is ambiguous. The CDR3 consists of 13 residues. Per germline, CDR1 MGHRA and CDR2 YSYEKL. The ends were cut back, 6 bases at V and 3 bases at J, with 12 bases in the middle. CDR3 sequence reads: CASSPTLLYEQYF. The CDR3 nucleotides read TGCGCCAGCAGTCCGACCCTCCTCTACGAGCAGTACTTC.

J is TRBJ2-2 and V is TRBV30, with D unresolved. Germline CDR1 reads GTSNPN; CDR2 reads SVGIG (reference sequence). This CDR3 is 10 amino acids long. V was pared by 1 base and J by 7 bases, with 1 base between. Here the CDR3 DNA reads TGTGCCTGGAGTGGCGGGGAGCTGTTTTTT. This gives the protein CAWSGGELFF.

This clone was recorded once. The chain recombines TRBV5-1 with TRBJ2-7; the D gene is possibly TRBD1 (7 bases). The CDR3 extends over 16 amino acids. Germline values: CDR1 SGHRS, CDR2 YFSETQ. V shed 4 bases and J shed 0 bases, with 17 bases lying between them. DNA of the CDR3: TGCGCCAGCAGCGCGGGGATCGGGACAGACTCCTACGAGCAGTACTTC. Protein sequence: CASSAGIGTDSYEQYF.

The chain has TRBV19 and TRBJ2-7; 9 bases are shared with TRBD2. J lost 2 bases, V lost 8 bases, and 7 bases had no gene match. CDR3 size: 14 residues. Germline CDR1 and CDR2: LNHDA and SQIVND (reference sequence). CDR3 in amino acids: CASSLVAGAYEQYF. The DNA of the CDR3 is TGTGCCAGTTCGTTAGTAGCGGGAGCCTACGAGCAGTACTTC.